The 9 T cell receptor beta chains below all came from one sample that was sequenced in a study of control samples from healthy donors and cancer patients. Sequenced by immunoSEQ multiplex PCR; TCRdb stores in-frame clones only, minus some. Here the sample spans about 69,000 clones, 84% being singletons. Source material: PBMCs. The receptor source for this set is a woman in her 50s with lung cancer.

The rearrangement links TRBV19 to TRBJ2-3; possibly TRBD2 for D (5 bases). Germline V gene data show CDR1 as LNHDA and CDR2 as SQIVND (reference sequence). V dropped 4 bases and J dropped 2 bases, with 10 bases sitting between them. The CDR3 totals 14 residues. The CDR3 loop is CASSKKRTTDTQYF. The CDR3 DNA reads as TGTGCCAGTAGTAAAAAGCGGACCACAGATACGCAGTATTTT.

The rearrangement joins TRBV7-9 to TRBJ2-2; D might be TRBD1 or TRBD2, each matching 5 bases. The ends were cut back, 0 bases at V and 4 bases at J, with 9 bases in the middle. Per germline, CDR1 SEHNR and CDR2 FQNEAQ (reference sequence). The CDR3 has 15 amino acids. In nucleotides, the CDR3 is TGTGCCAGCAGCTTAGCGGGGGAAGTCACCGGGGAGCTGTTTTTT. Protein product: CASSLAGEVTGELFF.

This clone is a singleton in its sample. The chain joins TRBV5-5 to TRBJ1-3; D remains unclear. V was cut by 1 base and J by 0 bases, with 14 bases left in between. The germline gives CDR1 SGHKS, CDR2 YYEKEE (reference sequence). The CDR3 is made up of 17 amino acids. CDR3 in amino acids: CASSLLVSGVSGNTIYF. DNA for the CDR3: TGTGCCAGCAGCTTGTTGGTCTCGGGTGTCTCTGGAAACACCATATATTTT. Full variable domain (missing parts from reference TRBV5-5 and TRBJ1-3): DAGVTQSPTHLIKTRGQQVTLRCSPISGHKSVSWYQQVLGQGPQFIFQYYEKEERGRGNFPDRFSARQFPNYSSELNVNALLLGDSALYLCASSLLVSGVSGNTIYFGEGSWLTVV.

The chain uses TRBV2 and TRBJ1-4; 7 bases map to TRBD1. Germline V gene lookup returns CDR1 SNHLY and CDR2 FYNNEI. Germline trimming cut 6 bases from V and 3 bases from J; bases unmatched to any gene: 4. CDR3 length: 14 residues. The CDR3 DNA follows: TGTGCCAGCAGGGGGGGGACAGCTAATGAAAAACTGTTTTTT. It codes for CASRGGTANEKLFF.

This chain uses TRBV10-1 with TRBJ2-2, with D possibly called TRBD1 or TRBD2 (6 bases each). Trimming removed 10 bases from V and 7 bases from J, with 13 bases in between. Germline V gives CDR1 WNHNN, CDR2 SYGVQD (reference sequence). This CDR3 is 12 amino acids long. CDR3 coding DNA: TGCGCCAAGGAGGGGGAAGGCGGGGAGCTGTTTTTT. Protein sequence: CAKEGEGGELFF.

This chain joins TRBV27 and TRBJ2-5; no clear D gene. The CDR3 has 15 amino acids. CDR1 and CDR2 (germline): MNHEY, SMNVEV (reference sequence). Trimming took off 3 bases at V and 2 bases at J, with 13 bases between the two ends. The CDR3, as DNA: TGTGCCAGCAGTTTCGCGACATCGTTTCAAGAGACCCAGTACTTC. Protein product: CASSFATSFQETQYF.

CDR3 sequence (DNA): TGCGCCAGCGGGAGGACTAGCGGGACCTACGAGCAGTACTTC. The encoded protein is CASGRTSGTYEQYF. This chain joins TRBV5-1 and TRBJ2-7; 12 bases match TRBD2. This CDR3 comprises 14 residues. V lost 7 bases, J lost 2 bases, and 4 bases stayed unmatched. CDR1 SGHRS and CDR2 YFSETQ come from the germline V gene.

The genes are TRBV6-1 and TRBJ1-4, with 7 bases matching TRBD1. After removal of 2 bases from V and 5 bases from J, the junction contained 8 bases not matched to a gene. The CDR3 has 16 residues. CDR1 is MNHNS and CDR2 is SASEGT in the germline V gene. The DNA for the CDR3 is TGTGCCAGCAGTGAAAGGAGGGGGCGTTCAAATGAAAAACTGTTTTTT. Protein sequence: CASSERRGRSNEKLFF.

This chain connects TRBV6-5 to TRBJ1-2; D gene uncertain. The CDR3 runs 15 residues. Trimming removed 0 bases from V and 4 bases from J, with 12 bases in between. Germline CDR1 is MNHEY and CDR2 is SVGAGI. DNA of the CDR3: TGTGCCAGCAGTTACTCTCCAGAATCTCGCTATGGCTACACCTTC. Translated: CASSYSPESRYGYTF.